Listed below are T cell receptor beta chains from one sample, sequenced in a study of blood T cell repertoires in COVID-19. Repertoires were generated with immunoSEQ multiplex PCR, while TCRdb's copy carries only in-frame clones and drops some. The data hold roughly 92,000 clones, with approximately 83% observed a single time. The source material was peripheral blood. The receptors were gathered from a woman of 80 years or more with active or convalescent COVID-19. Each CDR3 is given without its conserved first and last residue. The order of the fields is V gene, CDR3 protein.

V gene: TRBV5-1; CDR3 protein: ASSSLPSFGVGQETQY
V gene: TRBV5-4; CDR3 protein: ASSPGRASGGYEQY
V gene: TRBV5-5; CDR3 protein: ASSLGEGYSGNTIY
V gene: TRBV28; CDR3 protein: ASSLSGFVQPQH
V gene: TRBV11-3; CDR3 protein: ASSLGAGTGAYEQY
V gene: TRBV19; CDR3 protein: ASSLAGQGVADTQY
V gene: TRBV5-6; CDR3 protein: ASSFVNTEAF
V gene: TRBV2; CDR3 protein: ASLRDSGNTIY
V gene: TRBV10-3; CDR3 protein: ATADGKGPDTQY
V gene: TRBV9; CDR3 protein: ASSRTGMPEKLF
V gene: TRBV19; CDR3 protein: ASGSQIGTEAF
V gene: TRBV7-2; CDR3 protein: ASSLGGGINIQY
V gene: TRBV10-3; CDR3 protein: AISDSRTTPIVTQY
V gene: TRBV7-9; CDR3 protein: ASSSGGRSNEKLF
V gene: TRBV2; CDR3 protein: ASSQGLSGLVRETQY
V gene: TRBV18; CDR3 protein: ASSLTGSSSYEQY